This T cell receptor beta chain was sequenced in a study of a mutant IDH1 vaccine in newly diagnosed glioma. The overall study: Vaccines were begun 4-6 weeks after radiotherapy alone, or with temozolomide cycles.

The CDR3 is 14 amino acids. The V gene's germline CDR1 is MNHEY and CDR2 SMNVEV (reference sequence). Notes on this clone: Antigen specificity is unknown.

Time point defined: week 5, during vaccination. Every vaccine dose comprised 300 ug of mutant IDH1 20-mer peptide plus topical imiquimod. Measured with immunoSEQ multiplex PCR; TCRdb has only the in-frame clones, and not every one. This table has about 29,000 clones, approximately 86% appearing once. The origin of this receptor is a woman aged 40-49 years with glioma. Some clones in this sample may be carry-over from other donors' samples. The rearrangement uses TRBV27 and TRBJ2-5; D is unclear. The J call may be incorrect, as the DNA end agrees better with TRBJ2-7. Material: peripheral blood mononuclear cells (PBMCs), obtained from a glioma patient whose treatment included an IDH1 peptide vaccine. CDR3 protein: CASSETLLSYEQYF. Written as DNA, the CDR3 is TGTGCCAGCAGTGAAACCCTTCTGTCCTACGAGCAGTACTTC.